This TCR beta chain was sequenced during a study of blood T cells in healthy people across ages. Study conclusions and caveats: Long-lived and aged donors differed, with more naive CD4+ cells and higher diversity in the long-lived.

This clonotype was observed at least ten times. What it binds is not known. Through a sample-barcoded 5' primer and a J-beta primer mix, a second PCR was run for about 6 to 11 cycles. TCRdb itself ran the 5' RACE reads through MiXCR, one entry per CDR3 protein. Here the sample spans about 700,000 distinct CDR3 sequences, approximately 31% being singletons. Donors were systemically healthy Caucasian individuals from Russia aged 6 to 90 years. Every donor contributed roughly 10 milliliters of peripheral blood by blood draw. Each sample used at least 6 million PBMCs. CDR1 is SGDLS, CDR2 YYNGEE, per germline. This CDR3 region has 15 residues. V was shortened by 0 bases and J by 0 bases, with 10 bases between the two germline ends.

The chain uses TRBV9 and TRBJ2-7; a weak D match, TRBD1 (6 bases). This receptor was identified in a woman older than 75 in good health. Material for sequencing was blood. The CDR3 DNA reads TGTGCCAGCAGCGTAGGACAGGCTAGCTCCTACGAGCAGTACTTC. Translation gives CASSVGQASSYEQYF.